This T cell receptor (beta chain) was profiled in a study of shared clonotypes between healthy human individuals. V was clipped by 10 bases and J by 4 bases, with 20 bases between them. Looked up from germline, CDR1 is LNHDA and CDR2 is SQIVND (reference sequence). The CDR3 length is 14 residues. Assay used: immunoSEQ multiplex PCR; TCRdb lists only in-frame clones, some missing. The data show some 1,100,000 clones, 75% to 80% seen once. The TCR originated in a man younger than 35 in good health. Some clones in this sample may be carry-over from other donors' samples. The gene calls are TRBV19 and TRBJ2-7, with a possible D match to TRBD2 (5 bases). Sequencing was carried out using memory CD4+ T cells from PBMCs. The subset here: CD45RA-negative fraction. The CDR3 reads CATSFGKGGYEQYF. The CDR3 region has the DNA TGTGCCACCAGTTTCGGGAAAGGAGGATACGAGCAGTACTTC.